This TCR beta chain was sequenced during a study of blood T cells in healthy people across ages. Through a sample-barcoded 5' primer and a J-beta primer mix, a second PCR was run for 7 to 11 cycles. Every sample gave at least 2.5 million paired-end reads containing CDR3. TCRdb called the 5' RACE reads again in MiXCR, with one record for every CDR3 protein. The data contain fewer than 650,000 distinct CDR3 sequences, about 28% of them seen just once; the ten biggest clones take up 3.6%. The CDR3 covers 17 residues. This clonotype was found a few times. The sample also formed part of further work on T cells of mothers and their children. That paper adds: The donor cohort consisted of a few healthy Caucasian mothers and their six children.

The TCR was taken from a boy between 2 and 10 years old in good health. The sequencing sample was made of blood. The chain links TRBV21-1 to TRBJ2-1; the table's D call TRBD1 went unverified against the DNA. TRBV21-1 is termed a pseudogene. This CDR3 reads CASSKARLDTGFNEQFF. CDR3 nucleotide sequence: TGTGCCAGCAGCAAAGCGAGACTCGATACAGGGTTTAATGAGCAGTTCTTC.